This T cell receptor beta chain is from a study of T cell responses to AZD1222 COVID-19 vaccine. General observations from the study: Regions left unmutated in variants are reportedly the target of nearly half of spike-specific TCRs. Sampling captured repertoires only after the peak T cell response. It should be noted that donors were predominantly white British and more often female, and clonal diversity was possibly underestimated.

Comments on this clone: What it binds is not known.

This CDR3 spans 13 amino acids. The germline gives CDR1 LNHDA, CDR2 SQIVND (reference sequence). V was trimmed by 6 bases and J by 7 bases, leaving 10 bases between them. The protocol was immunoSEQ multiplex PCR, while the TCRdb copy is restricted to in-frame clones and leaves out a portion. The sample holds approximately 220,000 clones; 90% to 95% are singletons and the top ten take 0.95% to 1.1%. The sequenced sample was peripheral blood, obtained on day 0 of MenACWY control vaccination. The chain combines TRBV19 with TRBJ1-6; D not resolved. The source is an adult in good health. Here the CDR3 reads CASRSGQNSPLHF. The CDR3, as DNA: TGTGCCAGTAGGAGTGGGCAGAATTCACCCCTCCACTTT.